One sample yielded the 27 T cell receptor beta chains listed below, sequenced in a study of T cell responses to AZD1222 COVID-19 vaccine. Assay used: immunoSEQ multiplex PCR; TCRdb lists only in-frame clones, some missing. The table has approximately 140,000 clones, roughly 90% seen once. The sample consisted of peripheral blood, taken on day 0 of AZD1222 vaccination. The receptors were gathered from an adult in good health.

This sequence joins TRBV18 and TRBJ1-5; no firm D call. Trimming removed 2 bases at V and 9 bases at J, with 17 bases between. Germline CDR1 reads KGHSH; CDR2 reads LQKENI. The CDR3 covers 15 residues. Here the CDR3 DNA reads TGTGCCAGCTCACCAACCCCTGGTGCAATTGGGCCCCAGCATTTT. The encoded protein is CASSPTPGAIGPQHF.

The chain employs TRBV13 and TRBJ2-3; weak D call: TRBD2 (6 bases). The CDR3 covers 15 residues. The ends were cut back, 6 bases at V and 2 bases at J, with 15 bases in the middle. The germline gives CDR1 PRHDT, CDR2 FYEKMQ (reference sequence). Here the CDR3 DNA reads TGTGCCAGCAGGATACTAGCAGAACACACAGATACGCAGTATTTT. Translating it yields CASRILAEHTDTQYF.

This clone was counted between two and nine times. This chain links TRBV24-1 with TRBJ1-5, with a possible D match to TRBD1 (6 bases). Germline CDR1 reads KGHDR; CDR2 reads SFDVKD. This CDR3 comprises 16 residues. The V end lost 2 bases, the J end lost 0 bases, and 10 bases lay between the germline ends. This chain's CDR3 is CATSDSGHYSNQPQHF. The CDR3 nucleotides read TGTGCCACCAGTGATTCGGGACACTATAGCAATCAGCCCCAGCATTTT.

The CDR3 loop reads CAWSVYRGLPGNTIYF. DNA of the CDR3: TGTGCCTGGAGTGTATACAGGGGGCTACCGGGAAACACCATATATTTT. V is TRBV30 and J is TRBJ1-3; 9 bases fit TRBD1. The length of the CDR3 is 16 residues. CDR1 GTSNPN and CDR2 SVGIG come from the germline V gene (reference sequence). The junction had 7 bases not matched to a gene; V was cut back by 0 bases and J by 4 bases. Using reference TRBV30 and TRBJ1-3 for the parts outside the CDR3, the full variable domain is SQTIHQWPATLVQPVGSPLSLECTVEGTSNPNLYWYRQAAGRGLQLLFYSVGIGQISSEVPQNLSASRPQDRQFILSSKKLLLSDSGFYLCAWSVYRGLPGNTIYFGEGSWLTVV.

This clone was picked up a small number of times. The V call is TRBV2, the J call TRBJ2-7; the D call may be TRBD1 or TRBD2 (5 bases each). The length of the CDR3 is 12 residues. Germline V gene data show CDR1 as SNHLY and CDR2 as FYNNEI. Trimming removed 4 bases from V and 13 bases from J, with 17 bases in between. CDR3 nucleotides: TGTGCCAGCAGTGGGGACGGGGCCTTTGAATACTTC. It translates to CASSGDGAFEYF.

J is TRBJ1-4 and V is TRBV15; tentatively, D is TRBD1 (5 bases). The CDR3 sequence is 12 residues long. Germline CDR1 is LNHNV and CDR2 is YYDKDF (reference sequence). With 8 bases removed from V and 6 bases from J, the gap between germline ends came to 10 bases. CDR3 bases: TGTGCCACCGGGGCCGGATATGAAAAACTGTTTTTT. Residues: CATGAGYEKLFF.

The chain links TRBV19 to TRBJ1-1, with a weak D call TRBD1 (5 bases). CDR1 and CDR2 from the germline V gene are LNHDA and SQIVND (reference sequence). V was pared by 5 bases and J by 1 base, with 14 bases between. This CDR3 contains 15 residues. For the CDR3, the DNA is TGTGCCAGTAGTGCCACGGGACGAAGGAACACTGAAGCTTTCTTT. Translation gives CASSATGRRNTEAFF.

The chain has TRBV5-4 and TRBJ2-5; 8 bases agree with TRBD2. Germline V gene data show CDR1 as SGHNT and CDR2 as YYREEE (reference sequence). After removal of 6 bases from V and 3 bases from J, the junction contained 7 bases not matched to a gene. The CDR3 runs 14 residues. This CDR3 is CASKAGAKEETQYF. Here the CDR3 DNA reads TGTGCCAGCAAAGCGGGGGCTAAGGAAGAGACCCAGTACTTC. Full variable domain (missing parts from reference TRBV5-4 and TRBJ2-5): ETGVTQSPTHLIKTRGQQVTLRCSSQSGHNTVSWYQQALGQGPQFIFQYYREEENGRGNFPPRFSGLQFPNYSSELNVNALELDDSALYLCASKAGAKEETQYFGPGTRLLVL.

This clone ranks as medium-sized. The chain is built from TRBV29-1 and TRBJ1-1; D not resolved. This CDR3 comprises 16 residues. From germline, CDR1 is SQVTM and CDR2 ANQGSEA. Trimming removed 5 bases at V and 0 bases at J, with 19 bases between. DNA of the CDR3: TGCAGCGTTTTCTTCGACGGAACGATCATGAACACTGAAGCTTTCTTT. Translation gives CSVFFDGTIMNTEAFF.

The rearrangement uses TRBV20-1 and TRBJ1-2; D gene unclear. V was trimmed by 3 bases and J by 6 bases, leaving 14 bases between them. CDR3 length: 13 residues. Per germline, CDR1 DFQATT and CDR2 SNEGSKA (reference sequence). DNA for the CDR3: TGCAGTGCTAGTAGCCGGGTGTCCCATGGCTACACCTTC. Translated, it gives CSASSRVSHGYTF.

The chain carries TRBV7-6 and TRBJ1-6, with D possibly matching TRBD1 (6 bases). The CDR3 loop spans 18 amino acids. Germline values: CDR1 SGHVS, CDR2 FNYEAQ. The ends were cut back, 1 base at V and 9 bases at J, with 22 bases in the middle. Here the CDR3 DNA reads TGTGCCAGCAGCTTAGAAGGAGGGGGAGCCCCACGAAGTTCACCCCTCCACTTT. This encodes CASSLEGGGAPRSSPLHF.

The chain uses TRBV30 and TRBJ1-4; D gene unclear. CDR3 length: 12 residues. Trimming stripped 2 bases from V and 8 bases from J, with 9 bases between. Germline CDR1 reads GTSNPN; CDR2 reads SVGIG (reference sequence). The CDR3 here is CAWSRLREKLFF. In nucleotides, the CDR3 is TGTGCCTGGAGTAGGCTGAGGGAAAAACTGTTTTTT.

The rearrangement joins TRBV3-1 (or the pseudogene TRBV3-2) to TRBJ2-6, with 9 bases aligning to TRBD2. This CDR3 has 18 residues. Germline CDR1 reads LGHDT; CDR2 reads YNNKEL (reference sequence). The junction had 6 bases not matched to a gene; V was cut back by 1 base and J by 2 bases. This chain's CDR3 is CASSQGSGSSAGANVLTF. Here the CDR3 DNA reads TGTGCCAGCAGCCAAGGTAGCGGGAGTTCGGCTGGGGCCAACGTCCTGACTTTC.

The gene calls are TRBV3-1 (or the pseudogene TRBV3-2) and TRBJ1-3, with D hard to call. V lost 0 bases and J 7 bases, leaving 13 bases between the germline ends. Germline lookup yields CDR1 LGHDT and CDR2 YNNKEL (reference sequence). The CDR3 extends over 15 amino acids. The CDR3 loop reads CASSQERGRGNTIYF. The CDR3 bases are TGTGCCAGCAGCCAAGAAAGAGGTCGAGGGAACACCATATATTTT.

In this sample, this clone turned up once. The V call is TRBV19, the J call TRBJ2-2; D may be TRBD1 (6 bases). The CDR3 consists of 15 residues. V dropped 5 bases and J dropped 7 bases, with 17 bases sitting between them. The V gene's germline CDR1 is LNHDA and CDR2 SQIVND (reference sequence). This CDR3 reads CASSAHEGVSGELFF. CDR3 bases: TGTGCCAGTAGTGCACATGAGGGGGTTAGCGGGGAGCTGTTTTTT. The whole variable domain, remainder taken from reference TRBV19 and TRBJ2-2, is DGGITQSPKYLFRKEGQNVTLSCEQNLNHDAMYWYRQDPGQGLRLIYYSQIVNDFQKGDIAEGYSVSREKKESFPLTVTSAQKNPTAFYLCASSAHEGVSGELFFGEGSRLTVL.

This clone has just one count. The rearrangement joins TRBV28 to TRBJ1-5; the D gene is possibly TRBD1 (5 bases). V shed 3 bases and J shed 6 bases, with 30 bases lying between them. CDR1 MDHEN and CDR2 SYDVKM come from the germline V gene. This CDR3 is built from 20 residues. CDR3 protein: CASSFFEQIGGEIFGQPQHF. In DNA, the CDR3 is TGTGCCAGCAGTTTTTTCGAGCAGATAGGAGGGGAGATCTTCGGTCAGCCCCAGCATTTT.

This chain joins TRBV4-1 and TRBJ2-3; TRBD2 matches at 7 bases. Germline V lookup: CDR1 MGHRA, CDR2 YSYEKL. The CDR3 is 18 amino acids. After removal of 1 base from V and 3 bases from J, the junction contained 13 bases not matched to a gene. The CDR3 DNA follows: TGCGCCAGCAGCCAAGTGGGGCTCGGGAGCGGGGAAACAGATACGCAGTATTTT. This translates into CASSQVGLGSGETDTQYF.

This clone was counted once. J is TRBJ2-6 and V is TRBV4-3; weak D call: TRBD2 (5 bases). CDR3 length: 17 amino acids. Between the trimmed V and J ends, which lost 4 bases and 0 bases, there was a span of 13 bases. Germline V CDR1 and CDR2: LGHNA, YSLEER. The CDR3 sequence: CASSPSDSPSGANVLTF. In DNA, the CDR3 is TGCGCCAGCAGCCCATCGGACTCTCCCTCTGGGGCCAACGTCCTGACTTTC.

The gene calls are TRBV27 and TRBJ1-4; D is possibly TRBD1 (6 bases). This CDR3 has 16 amino acids. Germline-derived CDR1 and CDR2 are MNHEY and SMNVEV (reference sequence). The germline V and J ends were trimmed by 5 bases and 4 bases, with 17 bases remaining between them. The CDR3 here is CASSPLRTGFNEKLFF. The CDR3 coding sequence is TGTGCCAGCAGTCCCCTACGTACAGGGTTTAATGAAAAACTGTTTTTT.

The chain is built from TRBV7-8 and TRBJ2-7, with 10 bases aligning to TRBD2. The CDR3 is 15 residues long. V was pared by 1 base and J by 7 bases, with 7 bases of the junction left unmatched. Germline V gene sequence: CDR1 SGHVS, CDR2 FQNEAQ. CDR3 sequence: CASSLGKRGGPEQYF. The CDR3 region has the DNA TGTGCCAGCAGCTTAGGAAAGCGGGGGGGCCCAGAGCAGTACTTC.

The chain recombines TRBV13 with TRBJ2-6, with D unresolved. The V gene's germline CDR1 is PRHDT and CDR2 FYEKMQ (reference sequence). The CDR3 is made up of 15 amino acids. Between the trimmed V and J ends, which lost 2 bases and 0 bases, there was a span of 5 bases. The CDR3 DNA sequence: TGTGCCAGCAGCTTAAGGTACTCTGGGGCCAACGTCCTGACTTTC. Amino acids: CASSLRYSGANVLTF.

CDR3 amino acids: CAISDLSQETQYF. The CDR3 DNA is TGTGCCATCAGTGATCTATCCCAAGAGACCCAGTACTTC. The chain couples TRBV10-3 to TRBJ2-5; D gene unclear. V was trimmed by 3 bases and J by 1 base, leaving 6 bases between them. The length of the CDR3 is 13 residues. The germline CDR1 and CDR2 sequences are ENHRY and SYGVKD.

The chain links TRBV7-9 to TRBJ2-1; D ambiguous. V lost 1 base and J lost 4, with 8 bases in between. The CDR3 is 14 residues long. Germline V gene sequence: CDR1 SEHNR, CDR2 FQNEAQ (reference sequence). In nucleotides, the CDR3 is TGTGCCAGCAGCTTAGGGGTCGGGTACAATGAGCAGTTCTTC. Translated: CASSLGVGYNEQFF.

The chain recombines TRBV5-4 with TRBJ2-3; 8 bases match TRBD1. The CDR3 has 15 residues. V shed 4 bases and J 2 bases; nucleotides not matched to a gene: 6. Germline assignment: CDR1 SGHNT and CDR2 YYREEE (reference sequence). CDR3 residues: CASSLWTGNTDTQYF. The CDR3 DNA is TGTGCCAGCAGCCTTTGGACAGGGAACACAGATACGCAGTATTTT. The whole variable domain, remainder taken from reference TRBV5-4 and TRBJ2-3, is ETGVTQSPTHLIKTRGQQVTLRCSSQSGHNTVSWYQQALGQGPQFIFQYYREEENGRGNFPPRFSGLQFPNYSSELNVNALELDDSALYLCASSLWTGNTDTQYFGPGTRLTVL.

J is TRBJ2-2 and V is TRBV4-3; D may match TRBD1 or TRBD2 (5 bases each). CDR3 length equals 14 residues. Deletions cut 4 bases from V and 6 bases from J, with 12 bases between. Germline V CDR1 and CDR2: LGHNA, YSLEER. CDR3: CASSPIGGAGELFF. CDR3 nucleotide sequence: TGCGCCAGCAGCCCCATTGGGGGTGCCGGGGAGCTGTTTTTT.

This clone was seen only once. V and J are TRBV11-2 and TRBJ1-3, with D uncertain. Germline CDR1 and CDR2: SGHAT and FQNNGV. This CDR3 has 14 residues. The V and J ends lost 0 bases and 11 bases respectively, with 14 bases between them. The CDR3 sequence: CASSLDIWEQPIYF. CDR3 coding DNA: TGTGCCAGCAGCTTAGATATATGGGAGCAGCCCATATATTTT.

The J gene is TRBJ1-2, the V gene TRBV13; TRBD1 aligns across 7 bases. There are 15 residues in the CDR3. J gave up 2 bases and V 4 bases, and 7 bases lay outside the gene matches. Germline loops: CDR1 PRHDT, CDR2 FYEKMQ (reference sequence). In DNA form, the CDR3 reads TGTGCCAGCAGCTCTGGGACAGCCCGAAACTATGGCTACACCTTC. This sequence encodes CASSSGTARNYGYTF. Complete variable domain (other parts from reference TRBV13 and TRBJ1-2): AAGVIQSPRHLIKEKRETATLKCYPIPRHDTVYWYQQGPGQDPQFLISFYEKMQSDKGSIPDRFSAQQFSDYHSELNMSSLELGDSALYFCASSSGTARNYGYTFGSGTRLTVV.